This T cell receptor beta chain was obtained from a study of blood T cell repertoires in COVID-19. Study-wide background: T cells, B-cell-depleted T cells, or PBMCs supplied cDNA or gDNA.

Clones were sequenced by immunoSEQ multiplex PCR, and TCRdb holds only the in-frame ones, with some missing. The top ten clones hold less than 20% of a sample with some 50,000 clones, about 90% of them seen once. Trimming cost V 0 bases and J 1 base; bases outside gene matches: 2. CDR1 is SGHTA, CDR2 FQGNSA, per germline. This CDR3 comprises 15 residues. The receptor's source is a human donor in a cohort sampled during active COVID-19. The sample comprised peripheral blood. The chain carries TRBV7-2 and TRBJ2-5; 7 bases map to TRBD2. CDR3 nucleotides: TGTGCCAGCAGCTTAGCTCCGGGGGGCCAAGAGACCCAGTACTTC. Residues: CASSLAPGGQETQYF. The whole variable domain, filled in from reference TRBV7-2 and TRBJ2-5, reads GAGVSQSPSNKVTEKGKDVELRCDPISGHTALYWYRQSLGQGLEFLIYFQGNSAPDKSGLPSDRFSAERTGGSVSTLTIQRTQQEDSAVYLCASSLAPGGQETQYFGPGTRLLVL.